These T cell receptor beta chains were read from a single sample in a study of cytotoxic CD8 clonotypes in ibrutinib-treated CLL. Using immunoSEQ multiplex PCR, the repertoire was profiled, and TCRdb retains in-frame clones only, with some absent. The sample lists thousands of clones, about 81% seen once, with about 25% in the top ten. The sample consisted of PBMCs, taken before ibrutinib treatment. Receptors were obtained from a human donor with chronic lymphocytic leukemia. The CDR3 runs from the conserved cysteine through the conserved F or W. Each record gives: D gene, J gene, V gene, clone size, CDR3 DNA, CDR3 protein. D genes are given only for firm matches. Rows may omit the clone size; those that give it use once, few, many or a size class.

D: TRBD2; J: TRBJ2-2; V: TRBV6-4; size: NA; DNA: TGTGCCAGCAGTGACGGGGGGGCCGGGGAGCTGTTTTTT; CDR3: CASSDGGAGELFF
D: NA; J: TRBJ1-2; V: TRBV28; size: NA; DNA: TGTGCCAGCAGTTTAGGACTGAACTATGGCTACACCTTC; CDR3: CASSLGLNYGYTF
D: NA; J: TRBJ1-2; V: TRBV4-2; size: NA; DNA: TGTGCCAGCAGCCAAGCTGAGGGGGGCTATGGCTACACCTTC; CDR3: CASSQAEGGYGYTF
D: NA; J: TRBJ1-4; V: TRBV19; size: NA; DNA: TGTGCCAGTAGTCGCTCGGTCCCTGAAAAACTGTTTTTT; CDR3: CASSRSVPEKLFF
D: NA; J: TRBJ2-3; V: TRBV4-1; size: NA; DNA: TGCGCCAGCAGCCAAGATAGCCCCTGGGGAAGCACAGATACGCAGTATTTT; CDR3: CASSQDSPWGSTDTQYF
D: NA; J: TRBJ1-1; V: TRBV10-2; size: few; DNA: TGCGCCAGCGGATCACGGGGCTTCACTGAAGCTTTCTTT; CDR3: CASGSRGFTEAFF
D: TRBD1; J: TRBJ1-1; V: TRBV7-6; size: NA; DNA: TGTGCCAGCAGCACTTACAGGGGGACTGAAGCTTTCTTT; CDR3: CASSTYRGTEAFF
D: NA; J: TRBJ1-2; V: TRBV29-1; size: NA; DNA: TGCAGCGTTGAACTTCTGGGCTATGGCTACACCTTC; CDR3: CSVELLGYGYTF
D: NA; J: TRBJ1-2; V: TRBV20-1; size: once; DNA: TGCAGTGCTAGTCAGACGGGTGGCTACACCTTC; CDR3: CSASQTGGYTF
D: NA; J: TRBJ1-2; V: TRBV28; size: NA; DNA: TGTGCCAGCAGTTCTCCTGACTCTTTTGGCTACACCTTC; CDR3: CASSSPDSFGYTF
D: TRBD2; J: TRBJ2-3; V: TRBV29-1; size: NA; DNA: TGCAGCGTTGAAGAGGGACTAGCGGGGGGTCGCACAGATACGCAGTATTTT; CDR3: CSVEEGLAGGRTDTQYF
D: NA; J: TRBJ1-3; V: TRBV6-5; size: NA; DNA: TGTGCCAGCAGGGCCGGAAACACCATATATTTT; CDR3: CASRAGNTIYF